A single T cell receptor beta chain is shown here with its context. The data derive from a study of blood T cell repertoires in COVID-19. Turning to the study itself: Some COVID-19 samples were acute and others convalescent; all came from the United States, Italy and Spain. Sources were T cells, B-cell-depleted T cells, or PBMCs; the material itself was cDNA or gDNA.

Germline V gene data show CDR1 as SGDLS and CDR2 as YYNGEE. The CDR3 is made up of 17 amino acids. Trimming cost V 3 bases and J 0 bases; bases outside gene matches: 6. Original processing notes: Reference gene primers were amplified, and this amplification served to estimate nucleated cell counts. Libraries were prepared by immunoSEQ multiplex PCR; TCRdb keeps only in-frame clonotypes and omits some of them. That table is the source of V, J and clone size, and D and trimming were worked out from the DNA. The sample includes approximately 35,000 clones, approximately 85% of them seen just once. Sequencing used peripheral blood. The TCR originated in a man between 60 and 75 years old with active COVID-19. The chain joins TRBV9 to TRBJ2-3, with TRBD2 matching over 11 bases. CDR3 bases: TGTGCCAGCAGCGGGGGAAGGACTAGCGGGAGCACAGATACGCAGTATTTT. As protein: CASSGGRTSGSTDTQYF.